This T cell receptor (beta chain) was obtained from a study of CD8+CD57+ T cells in acquired aplastic anemia. Overall study: The average for DNA from sorted CD4+ and CD8+ cells was around 3.4 ug.

This clonotype appeared many times. The V gene's germline CDR1 is MNHEY and CDR2 SVGEGT. This CDR3 contains 15 residues. V dropped 2 bases and J dropped 5 bases, with 12 bases sitting between them. Patients included in sequencing had previously demonstrated CD8+CD57+ cell expansion by flow cytometry. Diagnosis of severe acquired aplastic anemia applied to all patients. Genomic DNA templated the TCR beta VDJ and CDR3 profiling. TCRdb re-derived calls from the reads in MiXCR, one entry per CDR3 protein. The sample holds 200,000 to 250,000 distinct CDR3 sequences; more than 55% are singletons and the top ten take about 60%.

The source material was sorted CD4+, CD8+, or CD8+CD57+ T cells (not recorded which) from PBMCs. This chain joins TRBV6-2 or TRBV6-3 and TRBJ1-4; D call uncertain. The receptor's source is a human donor with aplastic anemia. The CDR3 DNA reads TGTGCCAGCAGTTACCAGGTCCTCCGAAATGAAAAACTGTTTTTT. Translating it yields CASSYQVLRNEKLFF.